The 28 T cell receptor beta chains reported below all come from one sample, sequenced in a study of regulatory T cells in long-lasting Graves disease (dated by TCRdb to the early 2020s). In the paper's terms, the time point label means: newly diagnosed GD, antithyroid drugs for less than 3 months. RNA was extracted from PBMCs in TRIzol for both TCR sequencing and RNA sequencing. Receptor libraries were prepared by multiplex PCR. Sequencer: Illumina HiSeq 4000. CDR3 regions were amplified by Arm-PCR with iRepertoire HTBI primers to construct TCR beta libraries. TCRdb took the public reads, trimmed them with fastp at Q25, ran MiXCR for clone calling and kept in-frame beta chains. Every entry covers one CDR3 protein and lists the most common genes and DNA from its rows. The sample data list about 420,000 distinct CDR3 sequences, and approximately 16% of these were observed just once. The ten largest clones add up to 23% of the sample.

The data also belong to a second study, concerning T cells in Graves' hyperthyroidism and ophthalmopathy.

The source material was peripheral blood mononuclear cells (PBMCs), sampled at new diagnosis, from a patient treated with antithyroid drugs. Source of these receptors: a woman aged 18 to 35 with Graves disease. Donor details come from another sample of the same person, matched by shared clones.

The V gene is TRBV27, the J gene TRBJ1-2, with 9 positions matching TRBD1. CDR3 length: 15 amino acids. V was clipped by 5 bases and J by 7 bases; unmatched bases: 11. From germline, CDR1 is MNHEY and CDR2 SMNVEV (reference sequence). The CDR3 nucleotides are TGTGCCAGCAGTGAGAGCAGGACAGGGGTATTTGGCTACACCTTC. Its protein product is CASSESRTGVFGYTF.

This clonotype occurred many times. V usage is TRBV20-1 and J usage is TRBJ2-1; D unclear. CDR1 and CDR2 (germline): DFQATT, SNEGSKA (reference sequence). The CDR3 is 12 amino acids. V was trimmed by 3 bases and J by 6 bases, leaving 9 bases between them. In DNA form, the CDR3 reads TGCAGTGCTAGGGGTCCGGGCAATGAGCAGTTCTTC. This gives the protein CSARGPGNEQFF.

CDR3 residues: CASSIPGQSGTQETQYF. CDR3 in DNA: TGTGCCAGTAGTATCCCGGGACAGTCGGGTACCCAAGAGACCCAGTACTTC. The chain combines TRBV19 with TRBJ2-5; 7 bases agree with TRBD1. With 3 bases clipped from V and 1 base from J, the junction kept 11 bases outside the gene matches. Germline assignment: CDR1 LNHDA and CDR2 SQIVND (reference sequence). This CDR3 contains 17 residues.

The table lists this clonotype with a few counts. This CDR3 is CSVEDWTSGTQETQYF. The CDR3 bases are TGCAGCGTTGAAGATTGGACTAGCGGGACGCAAGAGACCCAGTACTTC. The chain is built from TRBV29-1 and TRBJ2-5; 12 bases fit TRBD2. The CDR3 spans 16 residues. From germline, CDR1 is SQVTM and CDR2 ANQGSEA. V gave up 0 bases and J gave up 2 bases; unmatched junction bases: 4.

Ten or more counts support this clonotype. The chain links TRBV27 to TRBJ2-7, with unresolved D. Germline V gives CDR1 MNHEY, CDR2 SMNVEV (reference sequence). CDR3 length: 13 amino acids. The germline V and J ends were trimmed by 0 bases and 7 bases, with 10 bases remaining between them. The CDR3 loop reads CASSLSVLGEQYF. Here the CDR3 DNA reads TGTGCCAGCAGTTTATCCGTTCTAGGGGAGCAGTACTTC.

This clonotype appeared many times. The V and J genes are TRBV5-1 and TRBJ2-3; 8 bases align to TRBD2. The CDR3 has 16 amino acids. From germline, CDR1 is SGHRS and CDR2 YFSETQ. The ends lost 6 bases at V and 0 bases at J; junction bases unmatched: 9. The CDR3 loop is CASTQAGGWSTDTQYF. CDR3 coding DNA: TGCGCCAGCACCCAGGCGGGAGGATGGAGCACAGATACGCAGTATTTT.

The rearrangement uses TRBV18 and TRBJ2-2, with 12 bases fitting TRBD2. From germline, CDR1 is KGHSH and CDR2 LQKENI. This CDR3 spans 16 amino acids. The junction had 2 bases not matched to a gene; V was cut back by 2 bases and J by 4 bases. This CDR3 reads CASSPLTSGSTGELFF. In nucleotides, the CDR3 is TGTGCCAGCTCACCATTGACTAGCGGGAGCACCGGGGAGCTGTTTTTT. Using reference TRBV18 and TRBJ2-2 for the parts outside the CDR3, the full variable domain is NAGVMQNPRHLVRRRGQEARLRCSPMKGHSHVYWYRQLPEEGLKFMVYLQKENIIDESGMPKERFSAEFPKEGPSILRIQQVVRGDSAAYFCASSPLTSGSTGELFFGEGSRLTVL.

This clonotype was recorded a few times. The chain combines TRBV20-1 with TRBJ2-3; D is unclear. The length of the CDR3 is 15 residues. CDR1 and CDR2 from the germline V gene are DFQATT and SNEGSKA (reference sequence). Trimming took 5 bases from V and 4 from J, leaving 19 bases between them. CDR3 sequence: CSAPSSQTGADTQYF. The CDR3 DNA is TGCAGTGCTCCGAGTAGCCAAACCGGCGCAGATACGCAGTATTTT.

This chain connects TRBV6-1 to TRBJ2-2; no clear D gene. CDR3 length equals 15 residues. Trimming took 5 bases from V and 8 from J, leaving 18 bases between them. The germline V gene has CDR1 MNHNS and CDR2 SASEGT. CDR3 sequence (DNA): TGTGCCAGCAGTCCTTTACCGACGTATGGGGGGGAGCTGTTTTTT. This translates into CASSPLPTYGGELFF.

The V call is TRBV14, the J call TRBJ2-3, with D perhaps being TRBD1 or TRBD2 (6 bases each). The CDR3 extends over 13 amino acids. CDR1 SGHDN and CDR2 FVKESK come from the germline V gene. V lost 3 bases and J lost 10, with 14 bases in between. The CDR3 nucleotides read TGTGCCAGCAGCCACCAACAGGGAGGCGCGCAGTATTTT. Protein product: CASSHQQGGAQYF.

The count of this clonotype is one. This chain uses TRBV20-1 with TRBJ1-1; 9 positions match TRBD1. V shed 4 bases, J shed 2 bases, and the junction held 8 bases outside the gene matches. This CDR3 contains 15 residues. Germline V gene data show CDR1 as DFQATT and CDR2 as SNEGSKA (reference sequence). The CDR3 DNA reads as TGCAGTGCTACATACAGGGGGCGGGTCAACACTGAAGCTTTCTTT. This gives the protein CSATYRGRVNTEAFF.

This sequence joins TRBV12-3 or TRBV12-4 and TRBJ1-2; D unresolved. The V end lost 5 bases, the J end lost 8 bases, and 9 bases lay between the germline ends. The CDR3 covers 11 residues. The CDR3 DNA reads TGTGCCAGCAGTGGGCTTGGCGGCTACACCTTC. As protein: CASSGLGGYTF.

This clonotype occurred a few times. J is TRBJ2-1 and V is TRBV3-1; 13 bases match TRBD2. The V segment lost 1 base and the J segment 7 bases; nucleotides outside the gene matches: 10. Germline CDR1 is LGHDT and CDR2 is YNNKEL (reference sequence). The CDR3 extends over 18 amino acids. CDR3 DNA sequence: TGTGCCAGCAGCCAAGGAGTGACTAGCGGGAGGTCTGAGAATGAGCAGTTCTTC. Amino acid sequence: CASSQGVTSGRSENEQFF.

The rearrangement links TRBV20-1 to TRBJ2-1; the D gene could be TRBD1 or TRBD2 (5 bases each). CDR3 length: 13 amino acids. With 4 bases removed from V and 5 bases from J, the gap between germline ends came to 12 bases. Germline CDR1 is DFQATT and CDR2 is SNEGSKA (reference sequence). CDR3 coding DNA: TGCAGTGCTACAGGGACCGTTAACAATGAGCAGTTCTTC. This translates into CSATGTVNNEQFF.

This clonotype has ten or more counts. The V and J genes are TRBV20-1 and TRBJ2-7; 8 nucleotides align to TRBD2. Germline-derived CDR1 and CDR2 are DFQATT and SNEGSKA (reference sequence). With V trimmed by 1 base and J by 0 bases, 8 bases remained unmatched. There are 16 residues in the CDR3. The CDR3 coding sequence is TGCAGTGCTAGAGGGCCCATTAGCGGGATCTCCTACGAGCAGTACTTC. This encodes CSARGPISGISYEQYF.

This clonotype was seen at least ten times. V usage is TRBV6-5 and J usage is TRBJ2-7; 7 bases line up with TRBD1. V lost 4 bases to trimming and J lost 3 bases; unmatched junction nucleotides: 9. The germline V gene encodes CDR1 MNHEY and CDR2 SVGAGI. This CDR3 has 15 amino acids. The CDR3 loop is CASSSIDRVDYEQYF. Written as DNA, the CDR3 is TGTGCCAGCAGTTCGATCGACAGGGTGGACTACGAGCAGTACTTC.

This clonotype was counted ten times or more. This rearrangement joins TRBV11-2 to TRBJ2-1; possibly TRBD1 for D (6 bases). Germline loops: CDR1 SGHAT, CDR2 FQNNGV. This CDR3 contains 14 residues. V lost 5 bases, J lost 5 bases, and 13 bases lay in between. The CDR3 is CASSPTGHNNEQFF. CDR3 DNA: TGTGCCAGCAGCCCCACGGGACACAACAATGAGCAGTTCTTC. Complete variable domain (other parts from reference TRBV11-2 and TRBJ2-1): EAGVAQSPRYKIIEKRQSVAFWCNPISGHATLYWYQQILGQGPKLLIQFQNNGVVDDSQLPKDRFSAERLKGVDSTLKIQPAKLEDSAVYLCASSPTGHNNEQFFGPGTRLTVL.

The CDR3 region has the DNA TGTGCCAGCACCGAATACGCCGGGACACCGCGGGAGACCCAGTACTTC. Translating gives CASTEYAGTPRETQYF. This chain links TRBV27 with TRBJ2-1; tentative D call: TRBD1 (6 bases). The J call may be wrong; the DNA end is better matched by TRBJ2-5. This CDR3 contains 16 residues. The germline V gene has CDR1 MNHEY and CDR2 SMNVEV (reference sequence).

This sequence joins TRBV7-2 and TRBJ2-4, with D uncertain. The V end lost 0 bases, the J end lost 2 bases, and 8 bases lay between the germline ends. The V gene's germline CDR1 is SGHTA and CDR2 FQGNSA. The CDR3 is 15 residues long. The CDR3 loop is CASSLAGNTKNIQYF. The CDR3 DNA is TGTGCCAGCAGCTTAGCAGGGAACACCAAAAACATTCAGTACTTC.

This clonotype was recorded at least ten times. The genes are TRBV12-3 or TRBV12-4 and TRBJ1-1; possible D gene TRBD1, 5 bases. The CDR3 sequence is 14 residues long. V was trimmed by 3 bases and J by 5 bases, leaving 13 bases between them. CDR3 nucleotide sequence: TGTGCCAGCAGTTTTAGGGGAAGGGGAACTGAAGCTTTCTTT. This codes for CASSFRGRGTEAFF.

The chain recombines TRBV4-1 with TRBJ2-2; TRBD2 might be the D (5 bases). Germline V gene data show CDR1 as MGHRA and CDR2 as YSYEKL. Trimming stripped 0 bases from V and 0 bases from J, with 8 bases between. The CDR3 totals 16 residues. CDR3: CASSQESAANTGELFF. As DNA, the CDR3 is TGCGCCAGCAGCCAAGAGTCAGCGGCGAACACCGGGGAGCTGTTTTTT.

This clonotype occurred many times. This chain joins TRBV6-9 and TRBJ1-1; D unresolved. This CDR3 comprises 15 residues. V shed 3 bases and J shed 1 base, with 12 bases lying between them. CDR1 is MNHGY, CDR2 SVAAGI, per germline. CDR3 residues: CASSYNRGGNTEAFF. The DNA of the CDR3 is TGTGCCAGCAGTTACAATCGGGGTGGGAACACTGAAGCTTTCTTT.

The chain couples TRBV6-9 to TRBJ1-2, with 7 bases matching TRBD1. The CDR3 length is 15 residues. Germline CDR1 and CDR2: MNHGY and SVAAGI. The junction had 9 bases not matched to a gene; V was cut back by 4 bases and J by 4 bases. The DNA for the CDR3 is TGTGCCAGCAGTTCAAGACAGGGAGACCTCTATGGCTACACCTTC. Amino acid sequence: CASSSRQGDLYGYTF.

This clonotype was observed many times. This chain connects TRBV11-2 to TRBJ2-5, with D possibly TRBD2 on 5 matching bases. The V end lost 1 base, the J end lost 5 bases, and 14 bases lay between the germline ends. This CDR3 region has 15 residues. Germline V gene data show CDR1 as SGHAT and CDR2 as FQNNGV. The CDR3 nucleotides read TGTGCCAGCAGCTTAGTTAGAGACTATCGCGAGACCCAGTACTTC. Translated: CASSLVRDYRETQYF.

This clonotype was seen at least ten times. The rearrangement joins TRBV20-1 to TRBJ2-3, with 8 bases identical to TRBD2. The CDR3 is 15 residues long. J gave up 7 bases and V 3 bases, and 12 bases lay outside the gene matches. The germline CDR1 and CDR2 sequences are DFQATT and SNEGSKA (reference sequence). The CDR3 DNA sequence: TGCAGTGCTAGTCTCGGGAGGGCCATTTCCAATACGCAGTATTTT. Protein product: CSASLGRAISNTQYF.

Note on this clonotype: Given a far larger clone just one base away, this is likely a sequencing read error. This chain connects TRBV28 to TRBJ2-1, with D possibly TRBD1 on 6 matching bases. The CDR3 runs to 14 residues. Germline V lookup: CDR1 MDHEN, CDR2 SYDVKM. V lost 7 bases and J 10 bases, leaving 20 bases between the germline ends. The CDR3: CASIHQGTSYEQFF. The DNA of the CDR3 is TGTGCCAGCATCCATCAGGGGACCTCCTACGAGCAGTTCTTC.

The rearrangement uses TRBV28 and TRBJ2-7, with D possibly being TRBD1 (6 bases). Germline V lookup: CDR1 MDHEN, CDR2 SYDVKM. The CDR3 contains 13 residues. Trimming left V 7 bases short and J 6 bases short, with 16 bases between. This chain's CDR3 is CASTYDRSSEQYF. CDR3 DNA sequence: TGTGCCAGCACCTATGACAGGAGCTCCGAGCAGTACTTC.

This clonotype was recorded many times. CDR3 sequence reads: CASSLRANRAQQYF. The CDR3 coding sequence is TGTGCCAGCAGTTTAAGAGCCAACAGGGCCCAGCAGTACTTC. The rearrangement uses TRBV28 and TRBJ2-7; a weak D match, TRBD1 (6 bases). This CDR3 comprises 14 residues. Germline V lookup: CDR1 MDHEN, CDR2 SYDVKM. The V end lost 2 bases, the J end lost 8 bases, and 16 bases lay between the germline ends.